Below, 7 T cell receptor beta chains from the same sample are listed, as sequenced in a study of early T cells in non-severe SARS-CoV-2 infection. MiXCR, run by TCRdb on the 5' RACE reads, gives a single entry per CDR3 protein. Of some 27,000 distinct CDR3 sequences listed, around 5.1% are singletons. Source material: whole blood. These receptors came from an adult who was a healthcare worker with PCR-confirmed SARS-CoV-2 infection or an uninfected control (not recorded which).

At least ten counts were recorded for this clonotype. The genes are TRBV13 and TRBJ1-2, with 7 nucleotides matching TRBD1. The V gene's germline CDR1 is PRHDT and CDR2 FYEKMQ (reference sequence). The CDR3 covers 15 residues. V shed 5 bases and J 2 bases; nucleotides not matched to a gene: 8. The CDR3 DNA reads as TGTGCCAGCAGCAATTCACGAGGGGGCAACTATGGCTACACCTTC. Residues: CASSNSRGGNYGYTF.

This clonotype was seen more than once but under ten times. Here the CDR3 DNA reads TGTGCCAGCAGCCCTGCGACAGGGATGGACGAGCAGTACTTC. This gives the protein CASSPATGMDEQYF. The genes are TRBV5-4 and TRBJ2-7; 7 bases are a match to TRBD1. CDR1 SGHNT and CDR2 YYREEE come from the germline V gene (reference sequence). CDR3 length: 14 amino acids. Trimming took 4 bases from V and 5 from J; bases not matched to a gene: 9.

This clonotype showed up many times. V gene TRBV12-3 or TRBV12-4 combines with J gene TRBJ2-7; no definite D call. Trimming left V 4 bases short and J 3 bases short, with 13 bases between. This CDR3 contains 14 residues. CDR3 in amino acids: CASSSRGMNYEQYF. The CDR3, as DNA: TGTGCCAGCAGTTCGCGTGGGATGAACTACGAGCAGTACTTC.

This clonotype has ten or more counts. J is TRBJ2-1 and V is TRBV24-1; TRBD1 aligns across 7 bases. V shed 4 bases and J 2 bases; nucleotides not matched to a gene: 10. The length of the CDR3 is 17 residues. Germline CDR1 and CDR2: KGHDR and SFDVKD. This CDR3 is CATSDTKQGRPYNEQFF. The CDR3 bases are TGTGCCACCAGTGACACCAAACAGGGGCGGCCCTACAATGAGCAGTTCTTC.

This clonotype was seen repeatedly, ten times or more. The gene calls are TRBV19 and TRBJ2-3; 9 bases agree with TRBD2. J was trimmed by 2 bases and V by 6 bases; bases with no gene match: 6. CDR3 length equals 15 residues. Germline V gene sequence: CDR1 LNHDA, CDR2 SQIVND (reference sequence). CDR3 residues: CASSPGLATTDTQYF. Written as DNA, the CDR3 is TGTGCCAGTAGCCCGGGACTAGCAACCACAGATACGCAGTATTTT.

This chain joins TRBV28 and TRBJ2-6; D call uncertain. The ends were cut back, 2 bases at V and 3 bases at J, with 2 bases in the middle. Germline V gives CDR1 MDHEN, CDR2 SYDVKM. The CDR3 has 13 residues. In DNA form, the CDR3 reads TGTGCCAGCAGTTTAGATGGGGCCAACGTCCTGACTTTC. It encodes CASSLDGANVLTF.

The rearrangement joins TRBV12-3 or TRBV12-4 to TRBJ2-1, with 7 bases aligning to TRBD1. The CDR3 runs 12 residues. With V trimmed by 6 bases and J by 8 bases, 4 bases remained unmatched. CDR3 region: CASSLTGDEQFF. CDR3 coding DNA: TGTGCCAGCAGCTTAACAGGGGATGAGCAGTTCTTC.